This T cell receptor beta chain was sequenced during a study of blood T cell repertoires in COVID-19. Study background: The samples span acute and convalescent COVID-19 from the United States, Italy and Spain.

Original processing notes: Amplification with reference gene primers provided the estimates of nucleated cell counts. TCRdb keeps only in-frame clones here, not all; method: immunoSEQ multiplex PCR. V and J calls and clone size are as listed in that table; D and trimming were resolved from the DNA. The sample contains 75,000 to 100,000 clones, around 87% of which appear only once. Comment on this clone: At one end, the junction sequence differs from germline, possibly due to a read error.

This CDR3 spans 15 amino acids. Germline V gene data show CDR1 as SSHAT and CDR2 as FNYEAQ (reference sequence). The TCR was taken from a human donor in a cohort sampled during active COVID-19. The rearrangement uses TRBV7-7 and TRBJ2-3, with 9 bases aligning to TRBD2. Sequencing input: peripheral blood. In nucleotides, the CDR3 is TGTGCTAGCAGCTTAGGCGGGGGGGCTACAGATACGCAGTATTTT. This codes for CASSLGGGATDTQYF.